Listed below are T cell receptor beta chains from one sample, sequenced in a study of circulating CD8 cells and anti-PD-1 response in melanoma. Each CDR3 protein gets one entry after TCRdb re-called the reads with MiXCR. Found here are 500 to 600 distinct CDR3 sequences, roughly 5.3% of them singletons; the top ten hold 32%. Sequences were derived from CD8+ T cells from PBMCs, sampled at baseline or after one month of anti-PD-1 therapy (not recorded which). The receptor source for this set is a human donor with melanoma. CDR3s include the opening cysteine and the closing phenylalanine or tryptophan. D genes are given only for firm matches. Size is omitted from some rows. Given values are once, few, many or a class for expanded clones.

medium-sized | NA | TRBJ2-1 | TRBV6-4 | CASSDWAGGSEQFF | TGTGCCAGCAGTGACTGGGCAGGAGGGAGTGAGCAGTTCTTC
medium-sized | NA | TRBJ1-1 | TRBV6-6 | CASSHRATEAFF | TGTGCCAGCAGTCACAGAGCCACTGAAGCTTTCTTT
medium-sized | NA | TRBJ2-7 | TRBV20-1 | CSASELGGYEQYF | TGCAGTGCTAGTGAACTGGGCGGCTACGAGCAGTACTTC
NA | TRBD1 | TRBJ1-1 | TRBV19 | CASSILTTGSTEAFF | TGTGCCAGTAGTATCCTTACGACAGGGAGCACTGAAGCTTTCTTT
large | NA | TRBJ2-1 | TRBV12-3/TRBV12-4 | CASSSELAELLYNEQFF | TGTGCCAGCAGTTCGGAACTTGCGGAACTCCTCTACAATGAGCAGTTCTTC
large | NA | TRBJ2-7 | TRBV7-2 | CASSDYYEQYF | TGTGCCAGCAGCGACTACTACGAGCAGTACTTC
medium-sized | NA | TRBJ1-4 | TRBV25-1 | CASSTPTNEKLFF | TGTGCCAGCAGTACCCCTACCAATGAAAAACTGTTTTTT
large | NA | TRBJ2-1 | TRBV7-2 | CASSFDNLEQFF | TGTGCCAGCAGCTTCGACAACCTCGAGCAGTTCTTC
medium-sized | NA | TRBJ2-1 | TRBV12-3/TRBV12-4 | CASSREIADSSYNEQFF | TGTGCCAGCAGCCGGGAGATAGCGGACTCCTCCTACAATGAGCAGTTCTTC
large | TRBD1 | TRBJ1-2 | TRBV2 | CASRGDRGGYTF | TGTGCCAGCAGGGGGGACAGGGGTGGCTACACCTTC
medium-sized | NA | TRBJ2-1 | TRBV29-1 | CSVEGTGFVYNEQFF | TGCAGCGTTGAGGGAACAGGGTTCGTTTACAATGAGCAGTTCTTC
medium-sized | TRBD2 | TRBJ2-5 | TRBV28 | CASSFLSGRAGETQYF | TGTGCCAGCAGTTTTTTGAGCGGGAGGGCCGGAGAGACCCAGTACTTC